This is a list of T cell receptor beta chains from one sample in a study of blood T cell repertoires in COVID-19. The assay was immunoSEQ multiplex PCR, and TCRdb's table has in-frame clones only and misses some. There are around 130,000 clones in the sample; around 85% occur only once, and 4.3% lies in the top ten. Input material: peripheral blood. The source of these receptors is a human donor in a cohort sampled during active COVID-19. CDR3s include the opening cysteine and the closing phenylalanine or tryptophan. The D gene is left open where the match is weak. Rows may omit the clone size; those that give it use once, few, many or a size class.

clone_size: once; d_call: TRBD1; v_call: TRBV6-4; j_call: TRBJ1-2; cdr3_aa: CASRGDRVSEGYTF; cdr3_nt: TGTGCCAGCAGAGGAGACAGGGTATCTGAAGGCTACACCTTC
clone_size: -; d_call: -; v_call: TRBV7-9; j_call: TRBJ1-5; cdr3_aa: CASRLGGQPQHF; cdr3_nt: TGTGCCAGCAGATTGGGAGGGCAGCCCCAGCATTTT
clone_size: -; d_call: -; v_call: TRBV4-1; j_call: TRBJ1-1; cdr3_aa: CASSQGTQMNTEAFF; cdr3_nt: TGCGCCAGCAGCCAAGGTACACAGATGAACACTGAAGCTTTCTTT
clone_size: -; d_call: -; v_call: TRBV5-4; j_call: TRBJ2-1; cdr3_aa: CASSGFRGTYNEQFF; cdr3_nt: TGTGCCAGCAGCGGCTTCCGGGGGACTTACAATGAGCAGTTCTTC
clone_size: -; d_call: -; v_call: TRBV5-4; j_call: TRBJ1-1; cdr3_aa: CASSSYRAAGAMNTEAFF; cdr3_nt: TGTGCCAGCAGCAGCTACCGGGCGGCAGGGGCCATGAACACTGAAGCTTTCTTT
clone_size: -; d_call: TRBD2; v_call: TRBV25-1; j_call: TRBJ2-5; cdr3_aa: CASSPIAGRDQETQYF; cdr3_nt: TGTGCCAGCAGTCCAATAGCGGGGAGAGACCAAGAGACCCAGTACTTC
clone_size: -; d_call: TRBD1; v_call: TRBV9; j_call: TRBJ1-1; cdr3_aa: CASSVARGQGTEAFF; cdr3_nt: TGTGCCAGCAGCGTAGCTAGGGGACAGGGGACTGAAGCTTTCTTT
clone_size: -; d_call: TRBD2; v_call: TRBV10-1; j_call: TRBJ2-3; cdr3_aa: CADSGAGGADTQYF; cdr3_nt: TGCGCCGACAGCGGAGCGGGGGGGGCAGATACGCAGTATTTT
clone_size: -; d_call: TRBD1; v_call: TRBV10-3; j_call: TRBJ2-7; cdr3_aa: CAISDMTGSSYEQYF; cdr3_nt: TGTGCCATCAGTGACATGACAGGGTCCTCCTACGAGCAGTACTTC
clone_size: once; d_call: TRBD2; v_call: TRBV6-5; j_call: TRBJ2-4; cdr3_aa: CASGLAGLGNIQYF; cdr3_nt: TGTGCCAGCGGGTTAGCGGGGCTGGGGAACATTCAGTACTTC
clone_size: -; d_call: TRBD1; v_call: TRBV5-1; j_call: TRBJ1-1; cdr3_aa: CASSPQGQGATEAFF; cdr3_nt: TGCGCCAGCAGCCCACAGGGACAGGGGGCCACTGAAGCTTTCTTT
clone_size: -; d_call: TRBD1; v_call: TRBV11-3; j_call: TRBJ1-6; cdr3_aa: CASSGSGGTNSPLHF; cdr3_nt: TGTGCCAGCAGCGGGTCAGGGGGAACTAATTCACCCCTCCACTTT
clone_size: -; d_call: -; v_call: TRBV3-1/TRBV3-2; j_call: TRBJ1-6; cdr3_aa: CASSQDLEVSVYSPLHF; cdr3_nt: TGTGCCAGCAGCCAAGATCTCGAGGTATCTGTATATTCACCCCTCCACTTT
clone_size: -; d_call: -; v_call: TRBV7-2; j_call: TRBJ1-4; cdr3_aa: CASSPSTENEKLFF; cdr3_nt: TGTGCCAGCAGCCCCTCGACAGAGAATGAAAAACTGTTTTTT
clone_size: few; d_call: -; v_call: TRBV19; j_call: TRBJ1-5; cdr3_aa: CASSSLGGHQPQHF; cdr3_nt: TGTGCCAGTAGTAGTCTTGGAGGACATCAGCCCCAGCATTTT
clone_size: -; d_call: TRBD2; v_call: TRBV7-2; j_call: TRBJ2-5; cdr3_aa: CATSRSGRQETQYF; cdr3_nt: TGTGCCACCTCACGCAGCGGGAGGCAAGAGACCCAGTACTTC